This TCR beta chain was retrieved from a study of cytomegalovirus exposure and HLA in healthy donors (dated by TCRdb to about 2017). About the investigation overall: In an earlier analysis of 450 to 750 of the donors, 276 Gb of sequence data and 117 million unique TCR beta sequences from about 179 million T cells were reported. An early release covering 550 to 650 HLA-typed donors comprised about 290 gigabases of sequencing data and approximately 80 million unique TCR sequences. The genetic ancestry cluster associated with self-reported Caucasian donors included 81% of the roughly 360 genotyped donors. The study aimed to test whether signatures of past pathogen exposure could be identified by cataloging public T cell receptors. The T cell repertoires of 666 subjects were profiled by immunosequencing and related to cytomegalovirus serostatus. Along with the roughly 670-subject first cohort, a separate validation cohort of roughly 110 different subjects was used. High-throughput TCR immunosequencing, statistical association of individual TCRs with disease status, and machine learning were combined to predict cytomegalovirus infection status. A later analysis re-examined previously published TCR beta repertoires from roughly 720 donors and added high-resolution HLA genotyping to investigate patterns of TCR occurrence. In the later analysis, no new phenotypic data were used to find candidate immune exposures; instead, reliance was placed on TCR beta sequences and their occurrence across donors. To decide whether each TCR beta V gene segment behaved as functional or pseudogenic, an earlier analysis of fewer than 750 of the donors relied on high-throughput TCR beta sequencing. Donor age, sex, ethnicity and CMV serostatus were compiled alongside the repertoire data. A later genetic analysis used genome-wide SNP genotypes for about 60% of the roughly 670 donors, treating that subset as a discovery cohort. All discovery cohort repertoires had been generated using a single sequencing platform. HLA typing included class I and class II loci at four-digit resolution. Typing coverage varied by locus: roughly 620-640 donors for A, B, C, DRB1 and DQB1; roughly 520 for DQA1; over 600 for DPA1; approximately 450 for DPB1. Roughly five DR-DQ haplotypes were treated as single units for association and clustering because of strong linkage in the cohort. Among about 390 genotyped donors of the cohort, an average of around 240,000 unique TCR beta nucleotide sequences were sequenced per donor, 15% to 20% of them non-productive.

The CDR3 goes from the cysteine to the phenylalanine over 15 residues. Of the read, only the CDR3 DNA is kept; its 45 bases are in frame from base 1. From a lookup of the germline V gene, CDR1 and CDR2 are SGHRS and YFSETQ. Summary of the overall study and its limitations: Sequencing depth was assumed to be roughly uniform across donors in the presence/absence analyses, though that assumption may not hold. When HLA alleles, especially DR and DQ, strongly co-occurred, attributing TCR associations to individual alleles was difficult. A later analysis found that TCR association rates varied across HLA loci, with DRB1 alleles showing the most associated TCRs and HLA-C alleles the fewest. In the study, around 160 TCR beta chains were listed as associated with cytomegalovirus. Specific HLA alleles were associated with 15,000 to 20,000 TCR beta sequences at a false discovery rate of 0.05 in a later analysis. Broadly in line with IMGT annotations, most TCR beta V segments showed up in productive rearrangements about 87% or about 30% of the time in an earlier analysis of around 550 of the donors. A further reported finding was that TCR beta sequences accurately predicted the HLA-A and HLA-B alleles for most subjects in the first cohort. For the cohort, immune exposure information was limited to CMV serostatus. The 87-base-pair reads could not distinguish some IMGT-functional V segments, including TRBV6-2 and TRBV6-3, so those segments were excluded. Cytomegalovirus status was reported to be diagnosed by the classifier with high specificity and sensitivity in both the original and validation cohorts. The authors suggested that the approach could potentially be generalized to other disease states and immunological phenotypes. A later analysis found that most CMV-associated TCR beta chains appeared HLA-restricted, with HLA associations seemingly driven largely by CMV exposure. A group of highly shared sequence variants was considered likely to be a technical artifact of the sequencing pipeline. The earlier analysis of fewer than 750 of the donors excluded about 16 rarely observed V segments, including chromosome 9 orphons, because counts were too low. Compared with equally common non-associated chains, HLA-associated TCR beta chains in a later analysis were more clonally expanded and had lower generation probabilities. In this cohort, only TCR beta chains were sequenced, and detectable features were limited by the absence of alpha or paired-chain data. A later genetic analysis associated a missense DCLRE1C variant with V-gene and J-gene trimming of TCR beta chains, and an independent cohort replicated the association. Because HLA typing was missing for some donors at each locus, association tests included only the typed subset. Correlated functional status among segregating V segments might be attributable to linkage disequilibrium, but an unknown experimental factor could not be ruled out. In vitro tests confirmed that a few of the cytomegalovirus-associated TCR beta chains recognize cytomegalovirus antigens. Compared with the roughly 670-donor mean, donors in an Asian-associated ancestry cluster had fewer N-insertions in productive TCRs, according to a later genetic analysis. Across donors, most TCR sequences were observed very rarely, whereas some public TCRs were present in many individuals. Several of the top co-occurrence clusters appeared to be linked to parvovirus B19, influenza, CMV and Epstein-Barr virus, according to a later analysis.

The cohort was made up of 666 healthy bone marrow donors. All cohort members were sampled while nominally healthy, although unrecorded immune exposures were likely present. The donor was CMV seronegative and was included in the group of 352 seronegative cohort members. A peripheral blood sample was provided by each donor, and peripheral blood mononuclear cells were used for TCR beta sequencing. The Qiagen DNeasy Blood Extraction Kit was used to extract genomic DNA from the blood cell samples. The library was prepared using the immunoSEQ multiplex PCR assay. For the multiplex PCR, a mixture combining 60 forward primers for TCR Vbeta segments and 13 reverse primers for TCR Jbeta segments was used. Amplification of the CDR3 region of rearranged TCR beta genes was performed with a multiplex PCR assay on genomic DNA. On the Illumina HiSeq System, the amplified TCR beta libraries were sequenced as 87-base-pair reads. The authors' analysis ran thus. Across the 500 to 750 repertoires, a later analysis counted 60 million to 90 million unique TCR beta chains, about 10 million of which were shared by at least two donors. Raw reads were error-corrected and collapsed into unique sequences by a nearest-neighbor algorithm in which closely related sequences were merged to remove PCR and sequencing errors. V, D and J gene segments were assigned by aligning CDR3 sequences to IMGT reference sequences. For a sequence to be retained, a match of at least six nucleotides was required to both a V gene segment and a J gene segment. Rearrangements were classified as productive when the CDR3 lacked stop codons and remained in frame with V and J, and all other rearrangements were classified as non-productive. CDR3 was defined by IMGT convention, running from the second conserved V-encoded cysteine to the conserved J-encoded phenylalanine. Sequences without an unambiguous match to a single V gene segment were excluded from the earlier analysis of a few hundred of the donors. An earlier analysis of fewer than 750 of the donors classified V segments as functional when productive rearrangements were above 56.7% and as segregating when the standard deviation between donors was above 5%. A statistical classification framework was built for diagnosing cytomegalovirus status from the catalog of TCR beta chain sequences. V and J gene assignment, in a later analysis, came from comparing TCR nucleotide sequences with IMGT/GENE-DB human TR gene sequences. In a later analysis, CDR3 sequences and most-parsimonious VDJ recombination scenarios were assigned using the TCRdist pipeline. A later analysis defined each TCR beta chain by its CDR3 amino acid sequence plus V-gene family, and excluded reads lacking a unique V-gene family. A later analysis removed several hundred highly shared, low-generation-probability nucleotide sequences to deal with suspected cross-contamination and a sequencing artifact. In a later analysis, a clonal expansion index was calculated for each public chain from normalized within-repertoire ranks of inferred template counts. Generation probabilities in a later analysis came from a VDJ recombination model fitted to out-of-frame rearrangements, and those results were checked against IGoR. In a later analysis, hypergeometric tests were used to score TCR-TCR, TCR-HLA and TCR-CMV co-occurrence, with a repertoire-size bias correction applied to TCR pairs. A later analysis estimated false discovery rates by permuting HLA or CMV assignments 20 times. In a later analysis, co-occurring TCRs were grouped with DBSCAN, and TCRdist sequence similarity was added when clustering was performed within HLA-allele-positive subsets. Co-occurrence clustering excluded repertoires with fewer than 30,000 or more than 120,000 public chains, plus five with anomalous nucleotide sharing. Here the immuneACCESS table is served through TCRdb, limited to in-frame sequences with V and J called. Missing clones are a known gap in these copies; in checked studies unresolved V genes cover under half, and the rest lacks a known reason. V and J calls and clone size are copied from that table; D and trimming were computed from the DNA. For this sample the table gives roughly 120,000 clones, of which around 73% were detected only once. The ten largest clones take up roughly 8% of the sample.

This clone has more than one count but fewer than ten. Which antigen it targets is not known. Base qualities were left out, and no much larger clone turns up one base away. Sequencing used PBMCs. This sequence uses TRBV5-1 and TRBJ2-5; perhaps TRBD2 is the D gene, with 5 bases matching. The closer fit of TRBJ2-7 to the DNA end suggests the J call may be wrong. The sequence derives from a man aged 40-49 years in good health and CMV-seronegative. The DNA sequence follows: TGCGCCAGCAGCTTGGTCGGGGTTCCGACCTACGAGCAGTACTTC. Translated, this gives CASSLVGVPTYEQYF.